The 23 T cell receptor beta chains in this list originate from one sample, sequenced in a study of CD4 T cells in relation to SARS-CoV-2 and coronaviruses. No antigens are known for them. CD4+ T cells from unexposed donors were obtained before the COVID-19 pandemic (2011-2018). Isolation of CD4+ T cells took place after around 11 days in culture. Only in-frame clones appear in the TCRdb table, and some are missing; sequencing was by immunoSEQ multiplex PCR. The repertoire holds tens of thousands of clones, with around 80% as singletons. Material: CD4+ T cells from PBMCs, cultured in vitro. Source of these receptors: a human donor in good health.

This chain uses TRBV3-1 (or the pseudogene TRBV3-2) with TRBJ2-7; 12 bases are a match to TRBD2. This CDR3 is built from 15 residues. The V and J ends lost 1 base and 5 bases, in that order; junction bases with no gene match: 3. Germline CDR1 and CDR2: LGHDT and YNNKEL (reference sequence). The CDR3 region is CASSQGLAGVNEQYF. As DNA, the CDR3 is TGTGCCAGCAGCCAAGGACTAGCGGGAGTTAACGAGCAGTACTTC.

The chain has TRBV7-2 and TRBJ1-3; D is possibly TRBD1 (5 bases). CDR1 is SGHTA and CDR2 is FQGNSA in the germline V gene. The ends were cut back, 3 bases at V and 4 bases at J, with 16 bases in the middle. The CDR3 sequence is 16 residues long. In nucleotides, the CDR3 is TGTGCCAGCAGCTTCTTCTCCAGGGCCCTGGGAAACACCATATATTTT. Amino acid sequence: CASSFFSRALGNTIYF. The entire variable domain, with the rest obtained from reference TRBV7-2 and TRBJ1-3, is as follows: GAGVSQSPSNKVTEKGKDVELRCDPISGHTALYWYRQSLGQGLEFLIYFQGNSAPDKSGLPSDRFSAERTGGSVSTLTIQRTQQEDSAVYLCASSFFSRALGNTIYFGEGSWLTVV.

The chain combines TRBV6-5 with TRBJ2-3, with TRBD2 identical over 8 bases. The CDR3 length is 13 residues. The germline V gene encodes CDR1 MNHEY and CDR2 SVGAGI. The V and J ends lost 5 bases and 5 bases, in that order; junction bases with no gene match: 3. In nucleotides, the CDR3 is TGTGCCAGCAGTCGGGGGGGCCAAGATACGCAGTATTTT. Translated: CASSRGGQDTQYF.

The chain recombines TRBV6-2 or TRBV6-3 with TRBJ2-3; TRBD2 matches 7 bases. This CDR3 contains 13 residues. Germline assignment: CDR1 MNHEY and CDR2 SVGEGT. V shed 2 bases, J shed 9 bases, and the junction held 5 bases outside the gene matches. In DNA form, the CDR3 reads TGTGCCAGCAGTTACATGGGGGGGAGAACGCAGTATTTT. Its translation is CASSYMGGRTQYF.

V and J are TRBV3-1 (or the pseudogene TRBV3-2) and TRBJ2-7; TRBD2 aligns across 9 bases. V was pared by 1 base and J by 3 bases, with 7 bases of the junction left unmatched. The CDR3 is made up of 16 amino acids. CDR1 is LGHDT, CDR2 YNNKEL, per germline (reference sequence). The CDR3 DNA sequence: TGTGCCAGCAGCCAAGGTCCCCTAGCGGGAATCTACGAGCAGTACTTC. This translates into CASSQGPLAGIYEQYF.

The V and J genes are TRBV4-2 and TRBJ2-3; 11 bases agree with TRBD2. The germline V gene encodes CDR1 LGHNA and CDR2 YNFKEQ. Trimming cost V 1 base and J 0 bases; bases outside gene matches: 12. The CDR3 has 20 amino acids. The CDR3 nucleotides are TGTGCCAGCAGCCAAGCCCCCTTTAGCGGGAGGGCGAGGAGCACAGATACGCAGTATTTT. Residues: CASSQAPFSGRARSTDTQYF.

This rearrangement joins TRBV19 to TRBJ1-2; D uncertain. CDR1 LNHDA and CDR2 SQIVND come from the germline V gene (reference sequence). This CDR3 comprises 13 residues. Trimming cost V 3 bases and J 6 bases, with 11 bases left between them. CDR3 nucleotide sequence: TGTGCCAGTAGTATGGCAGAGGTACATGGCTACACCTTC. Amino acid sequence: CASSMAEVHGYTF.

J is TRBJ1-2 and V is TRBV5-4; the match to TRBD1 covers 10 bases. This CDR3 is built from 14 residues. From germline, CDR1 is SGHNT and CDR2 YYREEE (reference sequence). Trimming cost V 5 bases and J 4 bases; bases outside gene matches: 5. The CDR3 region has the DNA TGTGCCAGCAGGCGGACAGGGGGAGCCTATGGCTACACCTTC. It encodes CASRRTGGAYGYTF.

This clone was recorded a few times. The CDR3 nucleotides read TGTGCCTGGAGTGCCAGGATGGGAAACACCATATATTTT. It translates to CAWSARMGNTIYF. The chain employs TRBV30 and TRBJ1-3; D remains ambiguous. The V and J ends lost 1 base and 4 bases respectively, with 8 bases between them. CDR3 length: 13 residues. Germline V gene lookup returns CDR1 GTSNPN and CDR2 SVGIG (reference sequence).

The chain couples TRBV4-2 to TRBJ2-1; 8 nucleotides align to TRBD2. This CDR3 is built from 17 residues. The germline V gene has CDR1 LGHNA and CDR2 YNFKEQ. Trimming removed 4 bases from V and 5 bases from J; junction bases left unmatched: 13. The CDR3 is CASSPLTQLADDNEQFF. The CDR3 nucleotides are TGTGCCAGCAGCCCCTTAACGCAACTAGCGGACGACAATGAGCAGTTCTTC.

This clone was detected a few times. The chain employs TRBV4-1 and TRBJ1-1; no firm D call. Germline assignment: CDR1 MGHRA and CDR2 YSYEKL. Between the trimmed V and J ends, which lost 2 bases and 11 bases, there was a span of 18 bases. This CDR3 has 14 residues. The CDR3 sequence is CASSQSVLGMSAFF. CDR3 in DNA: TGCGCCAGCAGCCAATCGGTTCTGGGTATGAGCGCTTTCTTT.

The CDR3 here is CASSRDASSGANVLTF. The CDR3 DNA follows: TGCGCCAGCAGCCGGGACGCGAGCTCTGGGGCCAACGTCCTGACTTTC. The J gene is TRBJ2-6, the V gene TRBV4-3; D may match TRBD1 or TRBD2 (5 bases each). CDR3 length: 16 residues. The germline V gene encodes CDR1 LGHNA and CDR2 YSLEER. The V end was cut by 4 bases, the J end by 0 bases, with 10 bases between.

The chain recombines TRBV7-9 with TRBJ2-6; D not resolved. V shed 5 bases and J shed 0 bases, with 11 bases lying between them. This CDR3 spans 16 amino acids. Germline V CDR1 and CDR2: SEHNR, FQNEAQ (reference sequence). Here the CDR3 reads CASSPRSSSGANVLTF. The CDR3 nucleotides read TGTGCCAGCAGCCCCCGATCCTCCTCTGGGGCCAACGTCCTGACTTTC. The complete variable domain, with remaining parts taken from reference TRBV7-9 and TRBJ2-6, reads DTGVSQNPRHKITKRGQNVTFRCDPISEHNRLYWYRQTLGQGPEFLTYFQNEAQLEKSRLLSDRFSAERPKGSFSTLEIQRTEQGDSAMYLCASSPRSSSGANVLTFGAGSRLTVL.

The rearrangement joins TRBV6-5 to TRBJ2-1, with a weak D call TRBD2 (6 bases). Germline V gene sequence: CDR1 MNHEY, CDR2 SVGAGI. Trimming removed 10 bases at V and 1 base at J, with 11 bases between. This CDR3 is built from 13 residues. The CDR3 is CATRELSYNEQFF. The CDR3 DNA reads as TGTGCCACCCGGGAGCTTTCCTACAATGAGCAGTTCTTC.

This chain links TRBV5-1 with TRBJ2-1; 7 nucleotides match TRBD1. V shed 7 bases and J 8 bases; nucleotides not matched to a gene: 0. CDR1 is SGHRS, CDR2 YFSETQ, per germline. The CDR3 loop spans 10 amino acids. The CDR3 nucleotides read TGCGCCAGCGACAGGGATGAGCAGTTCTTC. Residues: CASDRDEQFF.

In nucleotides, the CDR3 is TGCGCCAGCAGCTTGAAGGGGGTAGATGAAAAACTGTTTTTT. It encodes CASSLKGVDEKLFF. V and J are TRBV5-1 and TRBJ1-4; weak D call: TRBD1 (6 bases). Trimming removed 1 base from V and 6 bases from J, with 10 bases in between. CDR3 size: 14 residues. Germline V gene lookup returns CDR1 SGHRS and CDR2 YFSETQ.

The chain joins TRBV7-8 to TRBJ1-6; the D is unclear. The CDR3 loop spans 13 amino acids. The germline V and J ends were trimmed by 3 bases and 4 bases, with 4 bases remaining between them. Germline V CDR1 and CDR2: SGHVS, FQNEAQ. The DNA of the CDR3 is TGTGCCAGCAGCTTGGGATATAATTCACCCCTCCACTTT. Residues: CASSLGYNSPLHF.

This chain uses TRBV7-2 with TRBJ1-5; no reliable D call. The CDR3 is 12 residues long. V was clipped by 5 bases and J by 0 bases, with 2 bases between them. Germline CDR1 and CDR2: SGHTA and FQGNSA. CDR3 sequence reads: CASSHSNQPQHF. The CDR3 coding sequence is TGTGCCAGCAGCCATAGCAATCAGCCCCAGCATTTT.

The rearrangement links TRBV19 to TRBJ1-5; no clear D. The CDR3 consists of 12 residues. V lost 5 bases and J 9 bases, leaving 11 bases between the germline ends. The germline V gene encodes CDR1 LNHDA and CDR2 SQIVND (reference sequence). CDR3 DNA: TGTGCCAGTAGTCCGCCCGCGGGGCCCCAGCATTTT. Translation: CASSPPAGPQHF. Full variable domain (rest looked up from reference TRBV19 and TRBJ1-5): DGGITQSPKYLFRKEGQNVTLSCEQNLNHDAMYWYRQDPGQGLRLIYYSQIVNDFQKGDIAEGYSVSREKKESFPLTVTSAQKNPTAFYLCASSPPAGPQHFGDGTRLSIL.

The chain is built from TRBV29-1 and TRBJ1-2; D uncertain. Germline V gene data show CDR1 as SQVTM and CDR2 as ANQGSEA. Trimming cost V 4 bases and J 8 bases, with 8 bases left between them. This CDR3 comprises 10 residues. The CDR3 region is CSVVGGGYTF. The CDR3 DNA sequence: TGCAGCGTTGTGGGCGGAGGCTACACCTTC.

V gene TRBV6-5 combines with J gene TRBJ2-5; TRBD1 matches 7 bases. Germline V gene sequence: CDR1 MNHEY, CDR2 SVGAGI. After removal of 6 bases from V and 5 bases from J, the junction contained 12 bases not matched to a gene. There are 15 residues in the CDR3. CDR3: CASSPARDRVETQYF. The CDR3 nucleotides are TGTGCCAGCAGCCCCGCCCGAGACAGGGTGGAGACCCAGTACTTC.

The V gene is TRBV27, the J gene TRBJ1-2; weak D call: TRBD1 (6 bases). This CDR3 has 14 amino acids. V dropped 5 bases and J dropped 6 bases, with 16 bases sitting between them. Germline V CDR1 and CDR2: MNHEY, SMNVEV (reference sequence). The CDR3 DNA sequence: TGTGCCAGCAGTGGACTGGGGGGCTCCGATGGCTACACCTTC. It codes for CASSGLGGSDGYTF.

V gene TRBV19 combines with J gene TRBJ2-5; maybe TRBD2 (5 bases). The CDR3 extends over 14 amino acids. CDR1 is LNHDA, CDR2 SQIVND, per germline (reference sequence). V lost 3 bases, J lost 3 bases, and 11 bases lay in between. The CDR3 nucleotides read TGTGCCAGTAGTATTTCAACAGCGGAAGAGACCCAGTACTTC. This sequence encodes CASSISTAEETQYF. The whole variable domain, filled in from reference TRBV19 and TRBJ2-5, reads DGGITQSPKYLFRKEGQNVTLSCEQNLNHDAMYWYRQDPGQGLRLIYYSQIVNDFQKGDIAEGYSVSREKKESFPLTVTSAQKNPTAFYLCASSISTAEETQYFGPGTRLLVL.